A selection of T cell receptor beta chains follows, all from one sample in a study of human T cells and chemical hapten exposure. TCRdb passed the RACE reads through MiXCR, listing each CDR3 protein once. The data show some 350,000 distinct CDR3 sequences, with about 6% seen just once and around 6% held by the top ten. The material was whole blood, obtained in connection with sensitization to the hapten diphenylcyclopropenone (DPC). These receptors were collected from a woman aged 18-29 years with alopecia areata. Some clones in this sample may be carry-over from other donors' samples. Both conserved end residues are part of each CDR3. The D gene is left open where the match is weak. Expanded clones are given a class, and other clones once, few, many or no size at all.

clone_size,d_call,v_call,j_call,cdr3_aa,cdr3_nt
many,.,TRBV7-8,TRBJ2-7,CASSLVGTALYEQYF,TGTGCCAGCAGCTTAGTCGGGACCGCTCTCTACGAGCAGTACTTC
.,TRBD2,TRBV29-1,TRBJ2-4,CSVSLLAGVAKNIQYF,TGCAGCGTTTCCCTTCTAGCGGGGGTAGCCAAAAACATTCAGTACTTC
many,.,TRBV7-8,TRBJ2-5,CASSRRQPRETQYF,TGTGCCAGCAGCCGAAGACAGCCCAGAGAGACCCAGTACTTC
many,.,TRBV20-1,TRBJ1-1,CSARDPAGSTEAFF,TGCAGTGCTAGAGATCCTGCAGGGTCCACTGAAGCTTTCTTT
.,TRBD2,TRBV28,TRBJ2-7,CASSPIAGGPYEQYF,TGTGCCAGCAGCCCTATAGCGGGGGGTCCCTACGAGCAGTACTTC
.,.,TRBV5-6,TRBJ1-1,CASSLDSGRVNTEAFF,TGTGCCAGCAGCTTGGATTCAGGACGGGTGAACACTGAAGCTTTCTTT
.,TRBD1,TRBV2,TRBJ1-6,CASSFGQGDNNSPLHF,TGTGCCAGCAGTTTTGGACAGGGGGACAATAATTCACCCCTCCACTTT
few,TRBD1,TRBV6-5,TRBJ2-6,CASSLISRGPGANVLTF,TGTGCCAGCAGCCTAATCTCAAGGGGGCCTGGGGCCAACGTCCTGACTTTC
.,.,TRBV6-5,TRBJ1-1,CASSYRHEAFF,TGTGCCAGCAGTTACCGGCATGAAGCTTTCTTT
few,TRBD1,TRBV20-1,TRBJ2-1,CSASDRPINEQFF,TGCAGTGCGTCGGACAGGCCCATAAATGAGCAGTTCTTC
few,.,TRBV11-2,TRBJ1-1,CASRGGDINTEAFF,TGTGCCAGCAGGGGGGGGGACATCAACACTGAAGCTTTCTTT
.,.,TRBV5-5,TRBJ2-5,CASSPGRGIPQETQYF,TGTGCCAGCAGCCCGGGCAGGGGTATTCCCCAAGAGACCCAGTACTTC
.,.,TRBV4-1,TRBJ2-1,CASSQVTSSEQFF,TGCGCCAGCAGCCAAGTTACCTCTAGTGAGCAGTTCTTC
few,TRBD1,TRBV12-3/TRBV12-4,TRBJ1-6,CASSPGQDSPYNSPLHF,TGTGCCAGCAGTCCCGGACAGGACAGCCCCTATAATTCACCCCTCCACTTT